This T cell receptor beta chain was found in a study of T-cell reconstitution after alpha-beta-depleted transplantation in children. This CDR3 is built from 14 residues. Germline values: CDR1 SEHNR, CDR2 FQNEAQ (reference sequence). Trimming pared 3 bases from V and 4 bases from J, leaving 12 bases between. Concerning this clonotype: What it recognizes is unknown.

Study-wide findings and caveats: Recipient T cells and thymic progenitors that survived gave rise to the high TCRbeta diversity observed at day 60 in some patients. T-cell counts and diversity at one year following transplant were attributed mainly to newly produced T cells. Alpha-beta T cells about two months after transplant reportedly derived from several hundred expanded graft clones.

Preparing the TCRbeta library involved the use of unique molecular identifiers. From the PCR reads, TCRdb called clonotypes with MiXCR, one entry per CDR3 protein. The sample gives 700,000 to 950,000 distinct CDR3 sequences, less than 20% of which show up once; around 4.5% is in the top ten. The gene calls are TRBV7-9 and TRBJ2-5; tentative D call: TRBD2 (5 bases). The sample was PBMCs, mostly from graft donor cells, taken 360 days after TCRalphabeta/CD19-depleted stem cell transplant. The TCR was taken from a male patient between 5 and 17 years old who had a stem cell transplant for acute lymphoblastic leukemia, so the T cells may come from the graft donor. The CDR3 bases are TGTGCCAGCAGCTTCGCTACGAGGGCAGAGACCCAGTACTTC. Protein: CASSFATRAETQYF.